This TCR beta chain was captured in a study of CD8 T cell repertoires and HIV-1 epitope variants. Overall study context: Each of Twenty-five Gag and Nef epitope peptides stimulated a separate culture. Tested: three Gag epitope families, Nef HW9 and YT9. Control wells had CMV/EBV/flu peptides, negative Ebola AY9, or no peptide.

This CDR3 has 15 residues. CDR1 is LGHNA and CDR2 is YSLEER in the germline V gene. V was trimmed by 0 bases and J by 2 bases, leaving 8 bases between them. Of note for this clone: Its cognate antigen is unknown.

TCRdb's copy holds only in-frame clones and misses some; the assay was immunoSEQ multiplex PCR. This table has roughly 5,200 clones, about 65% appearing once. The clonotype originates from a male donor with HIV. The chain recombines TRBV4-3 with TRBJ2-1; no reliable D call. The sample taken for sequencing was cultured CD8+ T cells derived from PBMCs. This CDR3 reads CASSQDSKAYNEQFF. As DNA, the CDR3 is TGCGCCAGCAGCCAAGATTCCAAGGCCTACAATGAGCAGTTCTTC.